Listed here is a single TCR beta chain. Its target is not known. The sampling schedule covered blood at baseline, cycle 4 day 1, and cycle 7 day 1. This sample was included in a study of OX40 agonist ivuxolimab in advanced cancers. Overall study context: Ivuxolimab, an agonistic anti-OX40 (CD134) antibody, was given to patients. Study-wide results and limits: The authors also found low normalized T-cell clonal expansion in some nonresponders. At 0.1 to 3.0 mg/kg and by week 6, CD4+ and CD8+ T cells in the blood had expanded clonally.

Assay used: immunoSEQ multiplex PCR; TCRdb lists only in-frame clones, some missing. The sample includes tens of thousands of clones, about 88% of them seen just once. This sequence was found in an adult with an advanced solid tumor such as melanoma, head and neck, liver or kidney cancer. The sample in question was CD4+ or CD8+ T cells sorted from blood, obtained in a trial of the OX40 agonist ivuxolimab.

CDR3 sequence (DNA): TGTGCGGCAGGGATAGGTGACGATGATGAGCAGTTCTTC. Its protein product is CAAGIGDDDEQFF. The chain couples TRBV19 to TRBJ2-1, with D perhaps TRBD1 (5 bases). The CDR3 has 13 amino acids. Germline lookup yields CDR1 LNHDA and CDR2 SQIVND (reference sequence). The variable domain in full, completed from reference TRBV19 and TRBJ2-1, reads DGGITQSPKYLFRKEGQNVTLSCEQNLNHDAMYWYRQDPGQGLRLIYYSQIVNDFQKGDIAEGYSVSREKKESFPLTVTSAQKNPTAFYLCAAGIGDDDEQFFGPGTRLTVL.